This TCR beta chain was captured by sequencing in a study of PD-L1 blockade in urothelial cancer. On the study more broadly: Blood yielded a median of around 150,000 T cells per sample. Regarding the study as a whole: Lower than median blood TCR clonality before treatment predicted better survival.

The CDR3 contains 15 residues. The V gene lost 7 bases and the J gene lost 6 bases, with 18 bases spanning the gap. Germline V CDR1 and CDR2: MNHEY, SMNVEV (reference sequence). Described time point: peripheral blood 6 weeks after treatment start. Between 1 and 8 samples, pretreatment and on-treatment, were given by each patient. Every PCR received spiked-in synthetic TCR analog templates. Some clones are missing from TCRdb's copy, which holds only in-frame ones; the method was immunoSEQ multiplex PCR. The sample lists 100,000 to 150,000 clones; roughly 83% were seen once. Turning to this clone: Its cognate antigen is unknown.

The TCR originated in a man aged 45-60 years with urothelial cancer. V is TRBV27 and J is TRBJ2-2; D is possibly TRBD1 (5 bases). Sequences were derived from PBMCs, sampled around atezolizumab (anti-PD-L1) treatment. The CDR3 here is CASKSQGRSSGELFF. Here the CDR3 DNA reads TGTGCCAGCAAATCGCAGGGAAGGAGTTCCGGGGAGCTGTTTTTT.